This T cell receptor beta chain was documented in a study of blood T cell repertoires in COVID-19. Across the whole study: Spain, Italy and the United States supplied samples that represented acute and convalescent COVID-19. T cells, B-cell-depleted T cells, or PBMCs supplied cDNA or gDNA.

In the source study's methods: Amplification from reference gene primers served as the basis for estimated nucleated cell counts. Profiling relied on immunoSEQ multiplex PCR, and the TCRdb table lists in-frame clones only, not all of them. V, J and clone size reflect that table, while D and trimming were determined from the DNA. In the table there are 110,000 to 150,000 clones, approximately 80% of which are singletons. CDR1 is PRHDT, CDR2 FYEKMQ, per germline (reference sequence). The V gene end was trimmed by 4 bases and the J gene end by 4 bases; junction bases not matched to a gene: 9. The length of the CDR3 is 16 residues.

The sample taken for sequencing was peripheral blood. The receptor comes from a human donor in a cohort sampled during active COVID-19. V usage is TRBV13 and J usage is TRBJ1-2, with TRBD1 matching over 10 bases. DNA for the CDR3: TGTGCCAGCAGCTCCAGACAGGGGGCGCGGAGCTATGGCTACACCTTC. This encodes CASSSRQGARSYGYTF.